This record looks at one T cell receptor beta chain sequence and its context. Its antigen is currently unknown. At collection, donors were nominally healthy, but unrecorded immune exposures were probable. This sample stems from a study of cytomegalovirus exposure and HLA in healthy donors. The study, taken as a whole, reports: In vitro, a few CMV-associated chains proved specific for CMV antigens. Most TCR sequences proved rare, with some public TCRs found in many donors.

The PCR contained 60 Vbeta and 13 Jbeta primers. Some clones are missing from TCRdb's copy, which holds only in-frame ones; the method was immunoSEQ multiplex PCR. The sample includes about 130,000 clones, just under 80% of them seen just once. This CDR3 is 15 amino acids long. V was trimmed by 3 bases and J by 0 bases, leaving 8 bases between them. Germline loops: CDR1 MDHEN, CDR2 SYDVKM. The receptor was derived from a woman aged 40 to 50 in good health and CMV-seronegative. The sequenced sample consisted of PBMCs. The chain links TRBV28 to TRBJ1-4; D unresolved. The CDR3 reads CASSFYGATNEKLFF. The CDR3 bases are TGTGCCAGCAGTTTTTACGGGGCAACTAATGAAAAACTGTTTTTT.